The clone carrying this TCR beta chain showed up many times. Its antigen remains unidentified. These data originate in a study of Graves' ophthalmopathy and Graves' hyperthyroidism. Study-wide results and caveats: Ophthalmopathy versus stable hyperthyroidism: 13-signature model gave 87.88% sensitivity, 75% to 83% specificity.

CDR3 regions of TCR beta were amplified from RNA transcripts. Second-round multiplex PCR came after first-round RT-PCR with HTBI primers. TCRdb reprocessed the multiplex PCR reads with MiXCR, giving one entry per CDR3 protein. The sample contains hundreds of thousands of distinct CDR3 sequences, over 20% of which appear only once. The term stable hyperthyroidism indicated an absence of ophthalmopathy within 18 months of follow-up. People with hyperthyroidism were aged 18 to 65 and newly diagnosed, under 2 months' duration. A roughly 9.7 ml volume of fresh peripheral blood provided the PBMCs. The sequence came from a woman between 18 and 29 years old with stable Graves' hyperthyroidism. Some clones in this sample may be carry-over from other donors' samples. The sequencing input was peripheral blood.

This chain's CDR3 is CSVDRLSGRAAETQYF. The CDR3 DNA is TGCAGCGTTGACCGACTTTCAGGCAGAGCCGCGGAGACCCAGTACTTC. The chain joins TRBV29-1 to TRBJ2-5; D call uncertain. Between the trimmed V and J ends, which lost 3 bases and 5 bases, there was a span of 22 bases. Per germline, CDR1 SQVTM and CDR2 ANQGSEA. The CDR3 consists of 16 residues.